This paragraph covers one T cell receptor (beta chain) sequence. This clonotype was observed a few times. Its target antigen remains unknown. It has no much larger one-base neighbor in the sample; base qualities were not kept. Ficoll-Paque density gradient centrifugation was used to isolate PBMCs. The sample is drawn from a study of T-cell memory formation after mild COVID-19 (dated by TCRdb to the early 2020s). Turning to the overall study: TCR sequence clusters from the two donors were largely donor specific. Two young, previously healthy adult volunteers, one female and one male, were included in the cohort. Longitudinal TCRalpha and TCRbeta repertoire sequencing tracked T-cell clones expanding and contracting after mild COVID-19 in two donors. Broad study findings and their caveats: SARS-CoV-2 specificity of the second-wave clones peaking on day 37 was not confirmed. Only two mild cases were covered in the study, and larger cohorts including severe cases with pre-infection samples were considered necessary. Contracting CD4+ clones were located mainly in the CM and EM memory subsets, whereas CD8+ clones were found to be enriched in EMRA. Some responding clones were detected in pre-infection memory, which suggested that pre-existing cross-reactive memory T cells had joined the SARS-CoV-2 response. Clones that contracted from day 15 to 85 showed balanced CD4/CD8 phenotypes, whereas a second wave of clones that expanded from day 15 to 37 leaned towards CD4+.

For sequencing, an Illumina NovaSeq 6000 was employed. cDNA libraries for TCRalpha and TCRbeta were prepared by 5'RACE using constant-segment primers, with sample barcodes and unique molecular identifiers added. Trizol reagent was used to extract RNA from every sample. Library amplification was performed in two PCR steps, and a second sample barcode and Illumina TruSeq adapters were introduced in the second step. Sequencing of libraries was performed on an Illumina NovaSeq with 2 x 150 bp paired-end reads. The original pipeline was this. Reads were demultiplexed and collapsed into UMI-guided consensus sequences with migec v1.2.7. Using mixcr v2.1.11, the UMI consensuses were aligned to TRA and TRB V and J templates and assembled into clonotypes. Clonotypes were classified as expanded or contracted when called significant by both edgeR and NoisET, with noise models trained on biological replicates. For edgeR calls, the cutoffs were a false discovery rate-adjusted p below 0.01 and a log2 fold-change threshold of 1. As an exploratory analysis of dynamics, PCA with hierarchical clustering was applied to max-normalized trajectories of the 1000 most abundant clonotypes. Each responding clone was given a CD4 or CD8 phenotype based on the CD4+ and CD8+ repertoires, which had been sequenced separately. The public reads were run again by TCRdb, first through fastp at Q25 and then through MiXCR, and only productive beta chains were kept. Rows are combined by CDR3 protein, so each entry shows the most common genes and DNA. TCRdb, not the original authors, processed these V and J calls. The sample table shows approximately 390,000 distinct CDR3 sequences, and about 15% are seen once. The ten largest clones capture under 25% of the sample.

From its cysteine to its phenylalanine, the CDR3 spans 15 amino acids. Just CDR3 DNA is preserved here, 45 bases in frame from base 1. Clipping removes 5 bases from V and 5 bases from J, with 11 as the unmatched junction base count. The germline V gene (reference sequence) gives CDR1 as SEHNR and CDR2 as FQNEAQ. The TCR was taken from a man aged 18 to 30 who had mild COVID-19 (a few samples of this study predate the infection). The sample titles of this study are shuffled in the database, so cell type and time point are left out; the donor was told from shared clones. In this chain, TRBV7-9 is recombined with TRBJ2-7; 8 central nucleotides agree with TRBD2. Sequenced material: PBMCs or a T cell subset sorted from them (not recorded which). The nucleotide sequence reads TGTGCCAGCAGCCCCCGGGGTAGCGGGGTGAACGAGCAGTACTTC. The translation is CASSPRGSGVNEQYF.